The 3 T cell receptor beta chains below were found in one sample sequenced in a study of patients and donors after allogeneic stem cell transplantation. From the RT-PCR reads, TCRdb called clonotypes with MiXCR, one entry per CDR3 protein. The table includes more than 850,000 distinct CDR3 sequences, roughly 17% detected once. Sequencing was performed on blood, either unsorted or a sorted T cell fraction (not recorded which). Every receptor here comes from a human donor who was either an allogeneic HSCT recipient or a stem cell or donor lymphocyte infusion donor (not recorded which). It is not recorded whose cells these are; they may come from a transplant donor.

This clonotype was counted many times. DNA of the CDR3: TGTGCCAGCAGTCCGGGACAGGGGATCAACACCGGGGAGCTGTTTTTT. It is translated as CASSPGQGINTGELFF. V gene TRBV12-3 or TRBV12-4 combines with J gene TRBJ2-2, with 10 bases matching TRBD1. The junction had 5 bases not matched to a gene; V was cut back by 5 bases and J by 2 bases. CDR3 length: 16 amino acids.

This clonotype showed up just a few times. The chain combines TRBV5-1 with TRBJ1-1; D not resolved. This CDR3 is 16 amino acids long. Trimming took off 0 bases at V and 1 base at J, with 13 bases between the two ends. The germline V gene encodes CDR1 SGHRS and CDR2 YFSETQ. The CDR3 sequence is CASSLAPAASNTEAFF. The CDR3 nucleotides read TGCGCCAGCAGCTTGGCTCCGGCAGCTTCGAACACTGAAGCTTTCTTT.

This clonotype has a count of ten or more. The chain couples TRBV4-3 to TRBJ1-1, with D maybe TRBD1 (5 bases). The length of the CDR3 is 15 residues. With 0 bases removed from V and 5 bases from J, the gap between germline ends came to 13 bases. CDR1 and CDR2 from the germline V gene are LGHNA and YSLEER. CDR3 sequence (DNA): TGCGCCAGCAGCCAAGACATATCCAGGGTTACTGAAGCTTTCTTT. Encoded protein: CASSQDISRVTEAFF.